These 15 T cell receptor beta chains share one sample of origin, sequenced in a study of shared clonotypes between healthy human individuals (dated by TCRdb to 2019 to 2021). Receptors were amplified or captured by the immunoSEQ multiplex PCR assay. TCRdb took this table from immuneACCESS and kept in-frame rearrangements with V and J called. Such tables lack part of the clones; where checked against another copy, unresolved V genes explain under half of the gap, and the rest is unexplained. The sample table lists 2 million to 2.5 million clones, 85% to 95% of them with a count of one. Approximately 0.4% of the sample is in the top ten clones. What was sequenced was naive CD4+ T cells from PBMCs. Taken with the paper, the label for cell subset or site translates to: CD45RA+ positively selected. These receptors came from a man in his late teens or twenties in good health. Some clones in this sample may be carry-over from other donors' samples.

This chain joins TRBV19 and TRBJ2-4, with D tentatively TRBD2 (6 bases). CDR1 and CDR2 (germline): LNHDA, SQIVND (reference sequence). Trimming shortened V by 5 bases and J by 0 bases, and 14 bases separated the two germline ends. The CDR3 consists of 16 residues. The chain's CDR3 is CASSLTGTLAKNIQYF. As DNA, the CDR3 is TGTGCCAGTAGTTTGACCGGGACTCTAGCCAAAAACATTCAGTACTTC.

The J gene is TRBJ2-2, the V gene TRBV2, with TRBD1 matching over 9 bases. The CDR3 sequence is 15 residues long. The ends lost 6 bases at V and 4 bases at J; junction bases unmatched: 6. Germline lookup yields CDR1 SNHLY and CDR2 FYNNEI. The CDR3 loop is CASRQQGAGTGELFF. DNA for the CDR3: TGTGCCAGCAGACAACAGGGGGCGGGCACCGGGGAGCTGTTTTTT. Full variable domain (missing parts from reference TRBV2 and TRBJ2-2): EPEVTQTPSHQVTQMGQEVILRCVPISNHLYFYWYRQILGQKVEFLVSFYNNEISEKSEIFDDQFSVERPDGSNFTLKIRSTKLEDSAMYFCASRQQGAGTGELFFGEGSRLTVL.

The chain has TRBV28 and TRBJ1-4; D is unclear. This CDR3 has 12 residues. Germline CDR1 and CDR2: MDHEN and SYDVKM. The V end was cut by 7 bases, the J end by 8 bases, with 11 bases between. CDR3 nucleotides: TGTGCCAGCACGCCCAACGGCGAAAAACTGTTTTTT. This gives the protein CASTPNGEKLFF.

This rearrangement joins TRBV7-7 to TRBJ2-1; D is unresolved. Germline V CDR1 and CDR2: SSHAT, FNYEAQ (reference sequence). CDR3 length: 16 amino acids. V was cut by 1 base and J by 2 bases, with 12 bases left in between. DNA for the CDR3: TGTGCCAGCAGCTTAGGCCAGTTGGAACCCTACAATGAGCAGTTCTTC. This sequence encodes CASSLGQLEPYNEQFF.

The chain links TRBV2 to TRBJ2-5; no firm D call. The germline V and J ends were trimmed by 4 bases and 4 bases, with 7 bases remaining between them. The CDR3 length is 12 residues. CDR1 is SNHLY, CDR2 FYNNEI, per germline. This CDR3 is CASSAAIETQYF. As DNA, the CDR3 is TGTGCCAGCAGTGCGGCTATAGAGACCCAGTACTTC.

The gene calls are TRBV6-5 and TRBJ2-3, with 11 bases that match TRBD2. Germline V gene sequence: CDR1 MNHEY, CDR2 SVGAGI. This CDR3 has 16 amino acids. After removal of 2 bases from V and 3 bases from J, the junction contained 4 bases not matched to a gene. The CDR3 bases are TGTGCCAGCAGTTACAGGGCTAGCGGGAGGACAGATACGCAGTATTTT. It encodes CASSYRASGRTDTQYF.

The gene calls are TRBV6-5 and TRBJ2-7; 7 bases are shared with TRBD2. The CDR3 loop spans 15 amino acids. V shed 2 bases and J 4 bases; nucleotides not matched to a gene: 8. CDR1 is MNHEY and CDR2 is SVGAGI in the germline V gene. This chain's CDR3 is CASSYRGTSAYEQYF. The DNA for the CDR3 is TGTGCCAGCAGTTACCGGGGTACTAGCGCGTACGAGCAGTACTTC.

The chain carries TRBV2 and TRBJ2-5, with D tentatively TRBD1 (5 bases). CDR3 length equals 12 residues. Germline CDR1 is SNHLY and CDR2 is FYNNEI. Trimming cost V 6 bases and J 2 bases, with 7 bases left between them. This CDR3 is CASRRTQETQYF. The CDR3 DNA is TGTGCCAGCAGAAGGACACAAGAGACCCAGTACTTC.

In this sample, this clone turned up a few times. V is TRBV21-1 and J is TRBJ1-1; the table's D call TRBD1 went unverified against the DNA. TRBV21-1 has pseudogene status. The CDR3 spans 15 residues. The CDR3 region has the DNA TGTGCCAGCAGCAAACGCCCCAGGGATGACACTGAAGCTTTCTTT. Protein product: CASSKRPRDDTEAFF.

The chain carries TRBV5-4 and TRBJ2-1, with D tentatively TRBD2 (7 bases). The CDR3 contains 13 residues. CDR1 SGHNT and CDR2 YYREEE come from the germline V gene (reference sequence). The V end was cut by 0 bases, the J end by 15 bases, with 16 bases between. CDR3 region: CASSLGTGGFWFF. The DNA for the CDR3 is TGTGCCAGCAGCTTGGGAACGGGGGGCTTTTGGTTCTTC.

The chain couples TRBV29-1 to TRBJ2-7; 10 bases match TRBD2. From germline, CDR1 is SQVTM and CDR2 ANQGSEA. The CDR3 totals 14 residues. Trimming took 4 bases from V and 1 from J; bases not matched to a gene: 4. The CDR3 DNA reads as TGCAGCGTTGGTAATAGCGGGAGGTCCTACGAGCAGTACTTC. Its translation is CSVGNSGRSYEQYF.

Worth noting for this clone: The sample holds other DNA sequences that translate to the same CDR3. The V call is TRBV5-4, the J call TRBJ1-2; the D is unclear. CDR3 length: 13 residues. V lost 0 bases and J lost 4, with 7 bases in between. Germline V gene sequence: CDR1 SGHNT, CDR2 YYREEE (reference sequence). The CDR3 spells CASSLALIYGYTF. CDR3 DNA sequence: TGTGCCAGCAGCTTGGCCCTCATCTATGGCTACACCTTC.

The chain has TRBV5-1 and TRBJ2-1; D possibly corresponds to TRBD2 (5 bases). The CDR3 consists of 14 residues. With 1 base removed from V and 8 bases from J, the gap between germline ends came to 13 bases. CDR1 and CDR2 from the germline V gene are SGHRS and YFSETQ. Here the CDR3 reads CASSLLRAGDEQFF. The CDR3 DNA reads TGCGCCAGCAGCTTGCTAAGGGCGGGCGATGAGCAGTTCTTC. Complete variable domain (other parts from reference TRBV5-1 and TRBJ2-1): KAGVTQTPRYLIKTRGQQVTLSCSPISGHRSVSWYQQTPGQGLQFLFEYFSETQRNKGNFPGRFSGRQFSNSRSEMNVSTLELGDSALYLCASSLLRAGDEQFFGPGTRLTVL.

The chain carries TRBV6-6 and TRBJ2-5; D is perhaps TRBD1 (5 bases). Germline V CDR1 and CDR2: MNHNY, SVGAGI (reference sequence). The CDR3 sequence is 14 residues long. V lost 0 bases and J lost 4, with 9 bases in between. The CDR3 is CASSYSRQGETQYF. In nucleotides, the CDR3 is TGTGCCAGCAGTTACTCCCGGCAGGGAGAGACCCAGTACTTC.

The chain is built from TRBV5-4 and TRBJ2-2, with 7 bases identical to TRBD1. V was clipped by 3 bases and J by 0 bases; unmatched bases: 8. The CDR3 is 17 amino acids. CDR1 is SGHNT and CDR2 is YYREEE in the germline V gene (reference sequence). The CDR3 loop reads CASSSRTGTANTGELFF. Written as DNA, the CDR3 is TGTGCCAGCAGCTCGCGCACCGGGACAGCGAACACCGGGGAGCTGTTTTTT.